The 7 T cell receptor beta chains given below trace back to one sample, sequenced in a study of spatial heterogeneity in lung cancer. The time point denotes: sample taken at primary tumor resection. Whole RNA from tumor, nontumor lung or frozen PBMC was sequenced unsorted. From the 5' RACE reads, TCRdb called clonotypes with MiXCR, one entry per CDR3 protein. The sample lists over 90,000 distinct CDR3 sequences; over 8.5% were seen once. This specimen was PBMCs, taken at surgery. The source of these receptors is a male donor with early-stage non-small cell lung cancer.

The sample holds a few counts of this clonotype. The chain couples TRBV29-1 to TRBJ2-7, with a tentative D call TRBD1 (5 bases). The CDR3 covers 14 residues. The germline gives CDR1 SQVTM, CDR2 ANQGSEA. The V end lost 4 bases, the J end lost 0 bases, and 13 bases lay between the germline ends. This CDR3 is CSVAKGPNSYEQYF. The CDR3 coding sequence is TGCAGCGTTGCAAAGGGGCCCAACTCCTACGAGCAGTACTTC.

This clonotype showed up many times. The V gene is TRBV7-3, the J gene TRBJ2-2; D uncertain. Per germline, CDR1 SGHTA and CDR2 FQGTGA. Trimming removed 1 base at V and 6 bases at J, with 9 bases between. The CDR3 is made up of 14 amino acids. CDR3: CASSLKGKSGELFF. The CDR3, as DNA: TGTGCCAGCAGCTTAAAAGGGAAATCCGGGGAGCTGTTTTTT.

Only a few counts were recorded for this clonotype. The J gene is TRBJ2-5, the V gene TRBV10-3, with TRBD1 identical over 7 bases. This CDR3 is built from 14 residues. J lost 4 bases, V lost 4 bases, and 6 bases had no gene match. Germline CDR1 and CDR2: ENHRY and SYGVKD. DNA of the CDR3: TGTGCCATCAGTGCCATGACAGGGACAGAGACCCAGTACTTC. Translation: CAISAMTGTETQYF.

The rearrangement joins TRBV5-6 to TRBJ1-5, with D unresolved. The V gene lost 4 bases and the J gene lost 7 bases, with 12 bases spanning the gap. The CDR3 totals 13 residues. Germline V gene data show CDR1 as SGHDT and CDR2 as YYEEEE. CDR3 loop: CASSLGREQPQHF. CDR3 DNA sequence: TGTGCCAGCAGCCTCGGAAGGGAGCAGCCCCAGCATTTT.

The chain joins TRBV5-6 to TRBJ1-4, with 9 bases aligning to TRBD1. V gave up 2 bases and J gave up 5 bases; unmatched junction bases: 1. The germline CDR1 and CDR2 sequences are SGHDT and YYEEEE. This CDR3 spans 14 amino acids. The CDR3 nucleotides are TGTGCCAGCAGCTTCGGGACAGGGAATGAAAAACTGTTTTTT. Amino acid sequence: CASSFGTGNEKLFF.

This clonotype was seen only a few times. The chain has TRBV14 and TRBJ1-2, with unresolved D. The CDR3 is 13 residues long. The germline V gene encodes CDR1 SGHDN and CDR2 FVKESK. Deletions cut 4 bases from V and 4 bases from J, with 10 bases between. Written as DNA, the CDR3 is TGTGCCAGCAGCCCCGACTCCGTCTATGGCTACACCTTC. Translation gives CASSPDSVYGYTF.

This clonotype has a handful of counts. The chain uses TRBV29-1 and TRBJ2-3; no clear D. CDR3 length: 11 residues. The germline V and J ends were trimmed by 7 bases and 4 bases, with 9 bases remaining between them. CDR1 is SQVTM and CDR2 is ANQGSEA in the germline V gene. This CDR3 is CSGGQADTQYF. The CDR3 DNA sequence: TGCAGCGGTGGGCAGGCAGATACGCAGTATTTT.